This T cell receptor beta chain stems from a study of shared clonotypes between healthy human individuals (dated by TCRdb to about 2020). Background for the entire study: The cohort included three men and a couple of women between 18 and 49 years of age. Different laboratories and diverse techniques were used to prepare libraries and sequence TCR repertoires, to increase sequencing depth and limit assay-specific biases. For each donor, CD4 naive and CD4 memory were each run on three plates, CD8 naive on two plates, and CD8 memory on one plate. Leukapheresis yielded between about 0.85 and 9 billion PBMCs per donor. Blood TCR repertoires of a handful of healthy adults were deeply sequenced to estimate repertoire size and the extent of clonotype sharing between individuals.

General findings and caveats noted by the study authors: Incomplete sequencing was indicated by rarefaction of sorted-subset datasets, despite the large sequencing depth. Across several donors, approximately 5% of naive CD4, 3% to 4% of naive CD8, about 2.3% of memory CD4, and approximately 0.4% of memory CD8 clonotypes were shared. Naive subsets generally had larger estimated clonotype richness than memory subsets did. Sampling was limited to blood, and TCR repertoires in tissue likely differ from TCR repertoires in blood. Pairwise subsampling indicated that sequencing depth was expected to affect the degree of clonotype sharing among donors. Compared with non-shared clonotypes, the clonotypes found in all four sorted-subset donors had higher generation probabilities. Because the study included only a small number of donors, the genetic and exposure-history diversity represented was limited.

Worth noting for this clone: Its antigen target is currently unknown. There are no base qualities to consult, and no much larger clone falls within one base.

The donors were healthy, HIV-negative adults who had no recently reported acute infections or vaccinations. All donors were Caucasian adults living in Nashville, Tennessee, USA. CD4+ T cells were enriched through magnetic negative selection, after which naive cells were positively selected on CD45RA and the remaining negative fraction served as the memory subset. Blood was obtained by leukapheresis, after which PBMCs were separated by Ficoll-Histopaque density gradient centrifugation and cryopreserved in liquid nitrogen vapor phase. Analytical flow cytometry was used to check the purity and quantity of each magnetically sorted T cell population. From each sorted fraction, genomic DNA was isolated and quantified by UV absorbance on a Nanodrop 2000c. TCR CDR3 regions were amplified from genomic DNA by multiplex PCR using the deep immunoSEQ assay. For each cell subset, the extracted genomic DNA was distributed evenly across all wells of several immunoSEQ 96-well plates, and each plate served as one replicate. Each replicate PCR for sorted subsets received 150 to 250 ng genomic DNA, equal to around 32,000 T cell genomes. The purified libraries were quantified using a Qubit 3.0 fluorometer, sized with a Bioanalyzer 2100, and then quantified again using the KAPA Library Quantification kit. Every immunoSEQ 96-well plate was sequenced on a separate single-read 150-cycle Illumina NextSeq 550 flow cell. The source study handled its data this way. Because the immunoSEQ output held only junctional sequences and lacked quality scores, the filtering could not match the filtering applied to full-length reads. To assign V/J genes and CDR3, sequences were annotated using PyIR, a Python wrapper for IgBLAST v1.9, with IMGT germline references. Reads were removed for weak V/J assignments (E-value above 1e-6), missing CDR3, stop codons, out-of-frame junctions, or ambiguous translated residues. V3J clonotypes were defined by identical inferred V gene, J gene, and CDR3 amino acid sequence. To compute the percentage overlap between repertoires, the number of shared unique clonotypes was divided by the size of the smaller repertoire. Three approaches were used to assess repertoire richness: RTK rarefaction, the Chao1 estimator, and Recon v2.1 estimates of unobserved clonotypes. Generation probabilities for all TCRbeta clonotypes obtained by the gDNA method from a few donors were computed using OLGA. Imported from immuneACCESS, the table was reduced by TCRdb to in-frame sequences with V and J called. These copies leave out some clones; in studies compared against another copy, an unresolved V gene accounts for under half, and the cause of the remainder is not known. That table furnishes V, J and clone size, whereas the DNA furnished D and trimming. In all, the sample holds about 770,000 clones, and 55% to 80% of those were seen once. Of the sample, more than 1.5% is held by the ten largest clones.

Per the germline V gene, LGHNA is the CDR1 and YSLEER is the CDR2. V ends up 1 base short and J 1 base short, with an unmatched junction base count of 13. The CDR3 runs 19 amino acids, cysteine and phenylalanine included. The read is trimmed to its CDR3 DNA, 57 bases read in frame from base 1. The receptor's source is a woman between 25 and 40 years old in good health. The V and J segments used are TRBV4-3 and TRBJ2-7; 10 of the junction bases match TRBD1. Sequences were obtained from memory CD4+ T cells sorted from blood. This specimen's cell subset or site label, interpreted: CD45RA-negative fraction. The nucleotide sequence reads TGCGCCAGCAGCCAAGTCCTCGGGACAGGGGTTGGAAATTCCTACGAGCAGTACTTC. This gives the protein CASSQVLGTGVGNSYEQYF.